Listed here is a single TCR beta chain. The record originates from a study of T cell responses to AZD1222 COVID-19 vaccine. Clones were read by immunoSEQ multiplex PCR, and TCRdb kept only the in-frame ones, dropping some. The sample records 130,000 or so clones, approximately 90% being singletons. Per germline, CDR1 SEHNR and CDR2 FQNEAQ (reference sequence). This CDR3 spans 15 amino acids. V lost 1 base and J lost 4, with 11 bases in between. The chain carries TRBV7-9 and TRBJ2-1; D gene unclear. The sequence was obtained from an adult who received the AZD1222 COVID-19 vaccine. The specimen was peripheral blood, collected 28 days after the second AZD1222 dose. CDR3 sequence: CASSLDRARYNEQFF. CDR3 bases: TGTGCCAGCAGCTTAGATCGGGCCAGATACAATGAGCAGTTCTTC.